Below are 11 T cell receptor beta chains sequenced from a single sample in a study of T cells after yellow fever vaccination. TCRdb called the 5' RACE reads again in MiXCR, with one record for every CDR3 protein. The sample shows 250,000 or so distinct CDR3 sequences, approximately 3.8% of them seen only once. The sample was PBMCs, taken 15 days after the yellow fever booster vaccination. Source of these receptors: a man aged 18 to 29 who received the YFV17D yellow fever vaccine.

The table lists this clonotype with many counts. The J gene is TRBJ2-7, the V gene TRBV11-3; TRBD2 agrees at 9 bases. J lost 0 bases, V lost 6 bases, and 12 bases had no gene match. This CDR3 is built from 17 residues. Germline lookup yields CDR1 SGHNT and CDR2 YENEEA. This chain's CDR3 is CASRSSGGPQSSYEQYF. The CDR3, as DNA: TGTGCCAGCAGGAGTAGCGGGGGACCTCAAAGCTCCTACGAGCAGTACTTC.

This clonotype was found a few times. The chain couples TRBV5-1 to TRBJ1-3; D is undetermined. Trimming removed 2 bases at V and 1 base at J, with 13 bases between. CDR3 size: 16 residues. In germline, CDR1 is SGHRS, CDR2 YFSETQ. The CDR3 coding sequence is TGCGCCAGCAGCTTTGGTGGCAGACTTTCTGGAAACACCATATATTTT. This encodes CASSFGGRLSGNTIYF. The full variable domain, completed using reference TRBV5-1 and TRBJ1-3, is KAGVTQTPRYLIKTRGQQVTLSCSPISGHRSVSWYQQTPGQGLQFLFEYFSETQRNKGNFPGRFSGRQFSNSRSEMNVSTLELGDSALYLCASSFGGRLSGNTIYFGEGSWLTVV.

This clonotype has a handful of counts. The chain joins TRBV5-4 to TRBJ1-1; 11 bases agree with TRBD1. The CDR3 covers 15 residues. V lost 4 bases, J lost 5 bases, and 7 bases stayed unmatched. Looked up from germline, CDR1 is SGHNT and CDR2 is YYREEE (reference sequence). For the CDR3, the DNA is TGTGCCAGCAGCATGGGGACAGGGGGAGGAACTGAAGCTTTCTTT. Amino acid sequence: CASSMGTGGGTEAFF.

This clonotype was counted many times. The CDR3 sequence is CASSEGLFPGYNSPLHF. As DNA, the CDR3 is TGTGCCAGCAGTGAGGGACTTTTCCCAGGTTATAATTCACCCCTCCACTTT. The chain uses TRBV2 and TRBJ1-6, with D possibly being TRBD1 (5 bases). The CDR3 contains 17 residues. Germline V gene data show CDR1 as SNHLY and CDR2 as FYNNEI. V lost 3 bases and J lost 4, with 16 bases in between.

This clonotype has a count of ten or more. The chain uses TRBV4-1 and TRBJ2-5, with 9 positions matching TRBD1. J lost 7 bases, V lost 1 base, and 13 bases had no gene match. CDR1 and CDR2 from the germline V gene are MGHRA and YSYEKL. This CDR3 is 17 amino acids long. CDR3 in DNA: TGCGCCAGCAGCCAAGCGGGGACAGGGCCCTCAGGGTGGACCCAGTACTTC. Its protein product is CASSQAGTGPSGWTQYF.

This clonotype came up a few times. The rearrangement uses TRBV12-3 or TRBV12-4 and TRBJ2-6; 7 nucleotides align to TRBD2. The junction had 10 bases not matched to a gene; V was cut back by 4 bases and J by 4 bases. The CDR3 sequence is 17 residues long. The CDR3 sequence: CASSSYSGLAGANVLTF. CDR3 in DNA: TGTGCCAGCAGTTCTTATAGCGGGCTCGCCGGGGCCAACGTCCTGACTTTC.

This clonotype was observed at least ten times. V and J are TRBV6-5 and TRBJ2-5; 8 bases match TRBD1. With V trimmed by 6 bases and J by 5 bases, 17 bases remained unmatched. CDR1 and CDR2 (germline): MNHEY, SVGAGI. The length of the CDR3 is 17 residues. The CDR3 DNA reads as TGTGCCAGCAGACCCTTCGGCAGGGGGCGGTCTAACGAGACCCAGTACTTC. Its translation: CASRPFGRGRSNETQYF.

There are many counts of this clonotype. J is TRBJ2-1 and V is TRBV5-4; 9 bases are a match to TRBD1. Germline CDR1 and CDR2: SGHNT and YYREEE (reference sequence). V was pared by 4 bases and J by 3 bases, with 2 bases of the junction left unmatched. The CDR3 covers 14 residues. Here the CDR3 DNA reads TGTGCCAGCAGCGCGGGACAGGGCTACAATGAGCAGTTCTTC. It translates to CASSAGQGYNEQFF.

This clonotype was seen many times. CDR3 bases: TGCGCCAGCAGCTACCCGGACTCGGACAGTTATAATTCACCCCTCCACTTT. Its translation is CASSYPDSDSYNSPLHF. The chain is built from TRBV5-1 and TRBJ1-6; maybe TRBD1 (6 bases). Trimming took off 3 bases at V and 4 bases at J, with 17 bases between the two ends. CDR1 and CDR2 (germline): SGHRS, YFSETQ. This CDR3 is 17 amino acids long.

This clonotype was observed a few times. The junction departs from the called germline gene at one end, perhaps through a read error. The CDR3, as DNA: TGTGCTAGCAGCCAAACAAGCACGAGCGCGGGGGCCAACGTCCTGACTTTC. It codes for CASSQTSTSAGANVLTF. This chain joins TRBV7-7 and TRBJ2-6, with no clear D. The CDR3 length is 17 residues. The germline V gene encodes CDR1 SSHAT and CDR2 FNYEAQ (reference sequence).

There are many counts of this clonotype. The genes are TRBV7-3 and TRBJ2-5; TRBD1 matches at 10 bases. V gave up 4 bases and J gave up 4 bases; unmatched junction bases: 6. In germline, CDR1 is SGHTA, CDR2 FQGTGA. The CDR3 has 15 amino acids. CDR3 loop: CASSSRQGARETQYF. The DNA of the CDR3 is TGTGCCAGCAGCTCGAGACAGGGGGCACGAGAGACCCAGTACTTC.